The TCR beta chain under discussion was sequenced for a study of CXCR3-negative and CXCR3-positive naive CD8 T cells (dated by TCRdb to the late 2010s). The study in broad terms: In total, approximately 150 million TRB reads were obtained, corresponding to roughly 1.5 +/- 0.3 million reads per library. Naive subsets from several donors and memory cells from 3 donors were included in the TRBV-TRBJ cluster analysis. Diversity and physicochemical repertoire analyses were performed on around ten donors pooled from two independent experiments.

Comments on this clonotype: It has no known antigen specificity.

Sequencing used a NextSeq 550. The Human TCR Profiling Kit (MiLaboratory) was used to make UMI-labeled 5' RACE TRB cDNA libraries. The full amount of extracted RNA was used for cDNA synthesis, and the full amount of resulting cDNA was used for PCR amplification. The libraries were made side by side, with each library going through the same number of PCR cycles. In the authors' own workflow: With a requirement of at least two reads per UMI, MIGEC and MiXCR extracted about 53,000 +/- 9,400 unique UMI-labeled TRB cDNA molecules per library. Each library averaged around 40,000 +/- 10,000 functional in-frame TRB CDR3 nucleotide clonotypes without stop codons. After downsampling to 5000 UMI-labeled TRB molecules per sample, diversity metrics, including normalized Shannon-Wiener and Chao1, were computed in VDJtools. Clonotype-size-weighted physicochemical properties of the central five CDR3 residues (interaction energy, strength, volume and Kidera factor 4) were computed in VDJtools. TCRdb reprocessed the reads into one record per CDR3 protein sequence, lacking DNA. The V and J calls shown here were made by TCRdb, not taken from the authors' results. The sample's table covers 100,000 to 150,000 distinct CDR3 sequences. The ten top clones hold 0.29% of the sample.

On the study overall, not on this receptor specifically: Because surface CD5, which has been linked to self-reactivity in mice, was comparable between naive subsets, TCR interaction strength was also inferred from TRB CDR3 physicochemical properties. Naive CXCR3-negative and CXCR3-positive cells from the same donor showed similar TRBV-TRBJ usage, whereas memory cells showed distinct patterns. Comparably high repertoire diversity was found in both naive subsets, whereas much lower repertoire diversity was found in memory CD8+ T cells. Compared with CXCR3-negative naive cells, CXCR3-positive naive cells had TRB CDR3s with higher hydrophobicity (lower Kidera factor 4), lower energy, and higher strength and volume indices. Because CXCR3 expression was partially decreased after cryopreservation, freshly isolated PBMCs were used for most assays.

The germline V gene encodes CDR1 MNHEY and CDR2 SMNVEV (reference sequence). Spanning cysteine to phenylalanine, the CDR3 consists of 12 amino acids. No DNA is recorded. For each CD8+ T cell subset, flow sorting was done in triplicate, and 300,000 to 350,000 cells per subset went directly into RLT lysis buffer. Naive CD8+ T cells were defined stringently as CD45RO-CCR7+CD27+CD95- to exclude memory contaminants. Peripheral blood mononuclear cells were isolated from buffy coats using standard density gradient centrifugation. Naive CXCR3-negative and CXCR3-positive CD8+ T cells were flow-sorted on a FACSAria III. Total RNA was extracted from sorted cells using an RNeasy Mini Kit.

Here the chain combines TRBV27 and TRBJ2-2; without DNA, the TCRdb call of TRBD1 cannot be checked. The source material was naive CXCR3- CD8+ T cells from blood. This sample's cell subset or site label indicates: CD45RO-CCR7+CD27+CD95- naive CD8+ T cells lacking CXCR3 (TNR3-). This clonotype was obtained from a human donor in good health. Some clones in this sample may be carry-over from other donors' samples. CDR3 region: CASGPRGGELFF.